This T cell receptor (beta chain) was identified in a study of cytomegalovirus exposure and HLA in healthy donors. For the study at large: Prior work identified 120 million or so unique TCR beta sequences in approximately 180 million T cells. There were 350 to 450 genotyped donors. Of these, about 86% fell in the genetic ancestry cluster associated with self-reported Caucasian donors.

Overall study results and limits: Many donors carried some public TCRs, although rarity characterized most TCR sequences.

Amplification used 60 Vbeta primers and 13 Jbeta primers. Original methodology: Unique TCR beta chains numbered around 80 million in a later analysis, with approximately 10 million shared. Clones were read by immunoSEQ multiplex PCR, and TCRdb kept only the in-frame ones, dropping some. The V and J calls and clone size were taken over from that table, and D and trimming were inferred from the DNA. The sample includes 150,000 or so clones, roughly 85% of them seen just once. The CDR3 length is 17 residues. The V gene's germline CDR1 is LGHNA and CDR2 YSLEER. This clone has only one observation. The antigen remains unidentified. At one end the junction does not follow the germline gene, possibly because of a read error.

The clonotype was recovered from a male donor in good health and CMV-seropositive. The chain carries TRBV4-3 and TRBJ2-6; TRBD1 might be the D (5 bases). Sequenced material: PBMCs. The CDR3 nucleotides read TGCGCCAGCAGCCAAGATCATACAGGCTCTGGGGCCAACGGCCTGACTTTC. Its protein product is CASSQDHTGSGANGLTF.